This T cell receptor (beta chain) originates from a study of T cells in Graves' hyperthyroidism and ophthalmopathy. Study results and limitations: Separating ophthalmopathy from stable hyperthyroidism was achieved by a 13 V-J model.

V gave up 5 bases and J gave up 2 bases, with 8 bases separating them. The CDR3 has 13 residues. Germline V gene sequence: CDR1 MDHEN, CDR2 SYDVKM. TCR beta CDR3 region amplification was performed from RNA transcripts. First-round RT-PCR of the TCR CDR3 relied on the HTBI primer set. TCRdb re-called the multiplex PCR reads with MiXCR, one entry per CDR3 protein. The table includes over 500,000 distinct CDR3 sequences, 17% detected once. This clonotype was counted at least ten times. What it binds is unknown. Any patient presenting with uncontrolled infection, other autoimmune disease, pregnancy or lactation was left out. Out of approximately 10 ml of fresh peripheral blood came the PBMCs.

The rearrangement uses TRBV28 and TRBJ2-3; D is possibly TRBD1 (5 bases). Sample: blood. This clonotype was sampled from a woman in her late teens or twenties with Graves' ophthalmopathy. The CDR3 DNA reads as TGTGCCAGCAGTCGACAGCTCACAGATACGCAGTATTTT. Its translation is CASSRQLTDTQYF.